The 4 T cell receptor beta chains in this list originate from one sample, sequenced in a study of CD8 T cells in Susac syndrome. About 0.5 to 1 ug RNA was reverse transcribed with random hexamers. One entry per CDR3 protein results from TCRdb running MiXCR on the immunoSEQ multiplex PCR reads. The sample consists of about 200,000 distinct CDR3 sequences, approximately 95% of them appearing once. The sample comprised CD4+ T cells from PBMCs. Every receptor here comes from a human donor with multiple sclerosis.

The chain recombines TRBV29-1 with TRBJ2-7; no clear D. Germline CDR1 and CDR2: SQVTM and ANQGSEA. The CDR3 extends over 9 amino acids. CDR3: CRRPYEQYV. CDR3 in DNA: TGCAGGAGACCCTACGAGCAGTACGTC.

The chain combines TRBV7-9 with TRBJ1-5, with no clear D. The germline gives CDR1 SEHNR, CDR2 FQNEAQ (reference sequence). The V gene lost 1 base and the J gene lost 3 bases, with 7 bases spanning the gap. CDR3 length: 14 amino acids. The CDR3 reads CASSLVGVNQPQHF. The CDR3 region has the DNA TGTGCCAGCAGCTTAGTTGGAGTCAATCAGCCCCAGCATTTT.

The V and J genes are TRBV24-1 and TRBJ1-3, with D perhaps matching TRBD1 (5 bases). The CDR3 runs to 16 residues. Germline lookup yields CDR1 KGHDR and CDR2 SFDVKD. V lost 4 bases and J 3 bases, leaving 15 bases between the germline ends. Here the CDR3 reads CATSDREQDFGNTIYF. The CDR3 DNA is TGTGCCACCAGTGACAGGGAGCAGGATTTTGGAAACACCATATATTTT.

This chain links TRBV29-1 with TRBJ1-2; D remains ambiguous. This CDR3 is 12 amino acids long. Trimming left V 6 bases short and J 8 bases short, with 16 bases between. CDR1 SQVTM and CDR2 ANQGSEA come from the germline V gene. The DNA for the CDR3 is TGCAGCGTGGAGAGGACCGCGGGGGGCTACACCTTC. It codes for CSVERTAGGYTF. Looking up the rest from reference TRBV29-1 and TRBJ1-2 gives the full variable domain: SAVISQKPSRDICQRGTSLTIQCQVDSQVTMMFWYRQQPGQSLTLIATANQGSEATYESGFVIDKFPISRPNLTFSTLTVSNMSPEDSSIYLCSVERTAGGYTFGSGTRLTVV.